A selection of T cell receptor beta chains follows, all from one sample in a study of blood T cell repertoires in COVID-19. Libraries were prepared by immunoSEQ multiplex PCR; TCRdb keeps only in-frame clonotypes and omits some of them. The data contain about 88,000 clones, around 91% of them singletons. Sequencing was performed on peripheral blood. These receptors all come from a man between 18 and 29 years old with COVID-19, enrolled during active disease. CDR3s include the opening cysteine and the closing phenylalanine or tryptophan. A D gene is named only where the DNA matches it firmly. The size field is filled for only some rows; it gives once, few, many or a size class.

clone_size,j_call,v_call,d_call,cdr3_nt,cdr3_aa
few,TRBJ2-2,TRBV6-2/TRBV6-3,NA,TGTGCCAGCAGTTACGGGTCAGGTGCCACCGGGGAGCTGTTTTTT,CASSYGSGATGELFF
NA,TRBJ2-1,TRBV28,TRBD2,TGTGCCAGCAGTTTAACTAGCGGGAGCGCGAAGTTCTTC,CASSLTSGSAKFF
NA,TRBJ1-5,TRBV15,NA,TGTGCCACCAGCAGAGATTCGGGCAGGGCTAGCAATCAGCCCCAGCATTTT,CATSRDSGRASNQPQHF
NA,TRBJ1-2,TRBV5-1,TRBD1,TGCGCCTCGGGACAGCCCAGCTATGGCTACACCTTC,CASGQPSYGYTF
NA,TRBJ2-7,TRBV28,NA,TGTGCCAGCAGCCCTGGACTAACCTACGAGCAGTACTTC,CASSPGLTYEQYF
NA,TRBJ1-2,TRBV9,NA,TGTGCCAGCAGCGGCCAGGGTACAGGGCGGTATGGCTACACCTTC,CASSGQGTGRYGYTF
once,TRBJ2-5,TRBV7-9,NA,TGTGCCAGCAGCTTGAACCCCGGGGAAGGAGAGACCCAGTACTTC,CASSLNPGEGETQYF
NA,TRBJ2-5,TRBV9,TRBD2,TGTGCCAGCAGCGTGATGTCGGCGGGAGGAGAGACCCAGTACTTC,CASSVMSAGGETQYF
NA,TRBJ2-1,TRBV28,NA,TGTGCCAGCACAGGGGCTGAGCAGTTCTTC,CASTGAEQFF
NA,TRBJ1-2,TRBV7-2,NA,TGTGCCAGCAGCTTAAACGCGGCTAACTATGGCTACACCTTC,CASSLNAANYGYTF
NA,TRBJ1-5,TRBV5-6,NA,TGTGCCAGCAGCTTGGGGGGAGGTGCGAGCAATCAGCCCCAGCATTTT,CASSLGGGASNQPQHF
NA,TRBJ1-1,TRBV7-9,NA,TGTGCCAGCAGCCCTCCCGGGACTACAGTAGCTTTCTTT,CASSPPGTTVAFF
NA,TRBJ2-1,TRBV4-2,TRBD2,TGTGCCAGCAGCCAAGATGGGACTAGCGGGAGCGAGAATGAGCAGTTCTTC,CASSQDGTSGSENEQFF
once,TRBJ2-7,TRBV27,TRBD1,TGTGCCAGCAGTACAAACCGGGACAGGGGCTACGAGCAGTACTTC,CASSTNRDRGYEQYF
NA,TRBJ2-1,TRBV9,TRBD1,TGTGCCAGCAGCCTACGACAGGGGGCGGGGAATGAGCAGTTCTTC,CASSLRQGAGNEQFF
NA,TRBJ2-7,TRBV27,TRBD1,TGTGCCAGCAGTTTGACCAGGGGGCGTTACGAGCAGTACTTC,CASSLTRGRYEQYF
NA,TRBJ2-3,TRBV5-4,NA,TGTGCCAGCAGCGTCCAGGGTCTGGACACAGATACGCAGTATTTT,CASSVQGLDTDTQYF
NA,TRBJ1-2,TRBV30,TRBD1,TGTGCCTTGACAGGGGGCGACTATGGCTACACCTTC,CALTGGDYGYTF
NA,TRBJ1-6,TRBV5-8,NA,TGTGCCAGCAGCGCCCGGGACTGGTGGAACCACTTT,CASSARDWWNHF
NA,TRBJ1-4,TRBV19,NA,TGTGCCAGTAGTATCGCGACAGCAACTAATGAAAAACTGTTTTTT,CASSIATATNEKLFF
NA,TRBJ1-1,TRBV6-5,NA,TGTGCCAGCAGGTATCGTAACGCGGCTGAAGCTTTCTTT,CASRYRNAAEAFF
NA,TRBJ1-1,TRBV5-1,TRBD1,TGCGCCAGCAGCCACGGACAGGTCGGTACTGAAGCTTTCTTT,CASSHGQVGTEAFF
NA,TRBJ2-1,TRBV15,TRBD2,TGTGCCACCAGCAGAGCAGGACTAGCGGGATCCTACAATGAGCAGTTCTTC,CATSRAGLAGSYNEQFF
NA,TRBJ2-3,TRBV2,NA,TGTGCCACTTCCCCGGGAATAGATACGCAGTATTTT,CATSPGIDTQYF
once,TRBJ2-1,TRBV6-5,TRBD1,TGTGCCAGCAGTTACCAGGGGGTTTACTACAATGAGCAGTTCTTC,CASSYQGVYYNEQFF
NA,TRBJ1-2,TRBV4-2,TRBD1,TGTGCCAGCAGCCAAGACACAGGGGTGGGGTATGGCTACACCTTC,CASSQDTGVGYGYTF
NA,TRBJ2-2,TRBV29-1,TRBD2,TGCAGCGTTGCTCCGGTGGGGGGGTCCGCCGGGGAGCTGTTTTTT,CSVAPVGGSAGELFF
few,TRBJ2-6,TRBV4-2,NA,TGTGCCAGCAGCCAACCTGGGACAATCAGCTCTGGGGCCAACGTCCTGACTTTC,CASSQPGTISSGANVLTF
NA,TRBJ2-1,TRBV5-1,TRBD1,TGCGCCAGCAGCGAAGGGACAGATGTAAATGAGCAGTTCTTC,CASSEGTDVNEQFF
NA,TRBJ2-7,TRBV5-1,TRBD1,TGCGCCAGCAGCAATAGACAGGGGGCATCCTACGAGCAGTACTTC,CASSNRQGASYEQYF
NA,TRBJ1-1,TRBV30,TRBD1,TGTGCCTGTAACAGGGGGCGCGGGTCGTATAACACTGAAGCTTTCTTT,CACNRGRGSYNTEAFF
few,TRBJ1-2,TRBV2,NA,TGTGCCAGCAGAAGGGAGGGGACCAACTATGGCTACACCTTC,CASRREGTNYGYTF
once,TRBJ1-4,TRBV30,NA,TGTGCCTGGAGCCCAGGGACTTCAACTAATGAAAAACTGCTTTTT,CAWSPGTSTNEKLLF
NA,TRBJ1-1,TRBV5-5,NA,TGTGCCAGCAGCTTCCGGCCGGACACCAAGAACACTGAAGCTTTCTTT,CASSFRPDTKNTEAFF
NA,TRBJ2-7,TRBV10-1,NA,TGCGCCAGCAGTGAGGGGGACTTCCCCTACGAGCAGTACTTC,CASSEGDFPYEQYF
few,TRBJ2-1,TRBV15,NA,TGTGCCACCAGCAGAGAACATACAGGGTCATACAATGAGCAGTTCTTC,CATSREHTGSYNEQFF
NA,TRBJ1-1,TRBV9,TRBD1,TGTGCCAGCAGTACACAGGGGGGATTGAACACTGAAGCTTTCTTT,CASSTQGGLNTEAFF
few,TRBJ1-5,TRBV14,NA,TGTGCCAGCAGCCAAGGACCGGGGAGGGCCCAGCATTTT,CASSQGPGRAQHF
NA,TRBJ2-2,TRBV27,TRBD1,TGTGCCAGCAGCACCGGGACAGGGGACACCGGGGAGCTGTTTTTT,CASSTGTGDTGELFF
NA,TRBJ2-7,TRBV20-1,NA,TGCAGTGCCGTTCCTTACGAGCAGTACTTC,CSAVPYEQYF
once,TRBJ2-3,TRBV11-1,NA,TGTGCCAGCAGCTTGAATGGCGGGAGCACAGATACGCAGTATTTT,CASSLNGGSTDTQYF
NA,TRBJ2-1,TRBV3-1/TRBV3-2,NA,TGTGCCAGCAGCCAAGGGCCACCCTACAATGAGCAGTTCTTC,CASSQGPPYNEQFF
NA,TRBJ1-1,TRBV29-1,NA,TGCAGCGTTTCCCGGGGGGGGAACACTGAAGCTTTCTTT,CSVSRGGNTEAFF
NA,TRBJ1-1,TRBV14,NA,TGTGCCAGCAGCCAAGGTACAGGGCCCGACCGAGTCTTT,CASSQGTGPDRVF